This record concerns one T cell receptor (beta chain) sequence. The CDR3 runs to 16 residues. CDR1 MNHEY and CDR2 SMNVEV come from the germline V gene (reference sequence). With 5 bases clipped from V and 1 base from J, the junction kept 8 bases outside the gene matches. In the authors' workflow: Nucleated cell number was recorded as an estimate derived from reference gene primer amplification. Sequenced by immunoSEQ multiplex PCR; TCRdb stores in-frame clones only, minus some. That table is the source of V, J and clone size, and D and trimming were worked out from the DNA. In the table there are some 100,000 clones, roughly 91% of which are singletons. The sample originates from a study of blood T cell repertoires in COVID-19. For the study at large: Material from acute and convalescent COVID-19 was sourced from the United States, Italy and Spain. T cells, B-cell-depleted T cells, or PBMCs supplied cDNA or gDNA.

J is TRBJ1-2 and V is TRBV27; TRBD1 aligns across 9 bases. The sequence was obtained from a woman aged 80 or older with active COVID-19. What was sequenced was peripheral blood. CDR3 protein: CASSQGTGKINYGYTF. CDR3 in DNA: TGTGCCAGCAGTCAGGGGACAGGGAAAATTAACTATGGCTACACCTTC.